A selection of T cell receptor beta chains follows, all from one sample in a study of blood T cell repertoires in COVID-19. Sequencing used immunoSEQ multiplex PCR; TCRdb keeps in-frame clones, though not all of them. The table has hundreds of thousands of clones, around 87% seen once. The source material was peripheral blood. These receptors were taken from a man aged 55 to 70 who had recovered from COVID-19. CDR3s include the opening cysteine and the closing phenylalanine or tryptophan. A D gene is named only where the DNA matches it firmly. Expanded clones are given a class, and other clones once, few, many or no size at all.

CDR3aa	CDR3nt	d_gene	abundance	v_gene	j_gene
CASSVEAGASTDTQYF	TGTGCCAGCAGCGTAGAAGCAGGGGCGAGCACAGATACGCAGTATTTT	.	.	TRBV9	TRBJ2-3
CASSVTGGTNEKLFF	TGTGCCAGCAGCGTCACAGGGGGCACTAATGAAAAACTGTTTTTT	TRBD1	.	TRBV7-2	TRBJ1-4
CAWSFSANTGELFF	TGTGCCTGGAGTTTCTCGGCGAACACCGGGGAGCTGTTTTTT	.	.	TRBV30	TRBJ2-2
CASSLGEGMNTEAFF	TGTGCCAGCTCACTAGGGGAGGGGATGAACACTGAAGCTTTCTTT	.	.	TRBV18	TRBJ1-1
CASSQDAGDNSPLHF	TGTGCCAGCAGCCAAGATGCAGGGGATAATTCACCCCTCCACTTT	.	.	TRBV3-1/TRBV3-2	TRBJ1-6
CASSYPGTGTGELFF	TGTGCCAGCAGTTACCCCGGGACAGGGACCGGGGAGCTGTTTTTT	TRBD1	.	TRBV6-2/TRBV6-3	TRBJ2-2
CASSQASGYNEQFF	TGTGCCAGCAGCCAGGCTAGCGGCTACAATGAGCAGTTCTTC	TRBD2	.	TRBV3-1/TRBV3-2	TRBJ2-1
CASSSGDRVGTEAFF	TGTGCCAGCAGTTCCGGGGACAGGGTGGGTACTGAAGCTTTCTTT	TRBD1	.	TRBV6-5	TRBJ1-1
CASSYSVGVNIGELFF	TGTGCCAGCAGTTACTCGGTGGGAGTTAACATCGGGGAGCTGTTTTTT	.	few	TRBV6-5	TRBJ2-2
CASSPELTEEKLFF	TGTGCCAGCTCACCAGAGTTAACAGAAGAAAAACTGTTTTTT	.	.	TRBV18	TRBJ1-4
CASSPPGTGRTGELFF	TGTGCCAGCTCACCACCGGGCACAGGGAGAACCGGGGAGCTGTTTTTT	.	.	TRBV18	TRBJ2-2
CASSPPPPTGSIYF	TGTGCCAGCTCACCACCCCCGCCGACAGGGTCCATATATTTT	TRBD1	.	TRBV18	TRBJ1-3
CASPDRGNEKLFF	TGTGCCAGCCCCGACAGGGGTAATGAAAAACTGTTTTTT	TRBD1	.	TRBV18	TRBJ1-4
CASSLGTSGSYHEQFF	TGTGCCAGCAGTCTTGGGACTAGCGGGAGTTATCATGAGCAGTTCTTC	TRBD2	few	TRBV3-1/TRBV3-2	TRBJ2-1
CASSSTTGGTYTF	TGCGCCAGCAGCTCGACCACAGGGGGTACCTACACCTTC	TRBD1	.	TRBV4-3	TRBJ1-2
CASSEVSSGRSIPQFF	TGTGCCAGCAGTGAAGTATCTAGCGGGAGAAGCATCCCGCAGTTCTTC	TRBD2	.	TRBV2	TRBJ2-1
CAWSGHPSPLHF	TGTGCCTGGAGCGGACACCCATCACCCCTCCACTTT	.	.	TRBV30	TRBJ1-6
CASSLARGQETQYF	TGCGCCAGCAGCTTGGCCCGGGGACAAGAGACCCAGTACTTC	.	.	TRBV5-1	TRBJ2-5
CAWSIAGSYNSPLHF	TGTGCCTGGAGTATAGCTGGGAGCTATAATTCACCCCTCCACTTT	.	once	TRBV30	TRBJ1-6
CASSFGGALREQYF	TGTGCCAGCAGCTTCGGCGGAGCCCTTAGGGAGCAGTACTTC	.	.	TRBV7-2	TRBJ2-7
CARGCSSSSYNSPLHF	TGCGCTAGAGGGTGCAGTTCGAGCTCCTATAATTCACCCCTCCACTTT	.	.	TRBV10-1	TRBJ1-6
CATSLRQGYEQYF	TGTGCCACCAGCTTGAGACAGGGGTACGAGCAGTACTTC	TRBD1	.	TRBV15	TRBJ2-7